This TCR beta chain was recorded in a study of blood T cell repertoires in COVID-19. Study-wide context: There were acute and convalescent COVID-19 samples, and they came from the United States, Italy and Spain. Sample material is recorded as cDNA or gDNA derived from T cells, B-cell-depleted T cells, or PBMCs.

Per germline, CDR1 SGHTS and CDR2 YDEGEE. The V segment lost 3 bases and the J segment 8 bases; nucleotides outside the gene matches: 9. There are 15 residues in the CDR3. Authors' processing steps: Amplified reference gene primers provided the basis for estimating nucleated cell counts. Method: immunoSEQ multiplex PCR; TCRdb's copy keeps in-frame clones and lacks some. V and J calls and clone size are as listed in that table; D and trimming were resolved from the DNA. Among about 180,000 clones, 82% were seen once, and the ten largest hold 8.4%. The sequence was collected from a woman between 65 and 79 years old with acute or convalescent COVID-19. Sequenced sample: peripheral blood. This rearrangement joins TRBV5-8 to TRBJ1-5; 9 bases line up with TRBD1. The DNA for the CDR3 is TGTGCCAGCAGCTCGACCGGGACAGGGAATAAGCCCCAGCATTTT. Translation: CASSSTGTGNKPQHF.